A selection of T cell receptor beta chains follows, all from one sample in a study of shared clonotypes between healthy human individuals. Measured with immunoSEQ multiplex PCR; TCRdb has only the in-frame clones, and not every one. The sample has around 1,100,000 clones, roughly 77% seen once. Source material: memory CD4+ T cells from PBMCs. These receptors were taken from a man younger than 35 in good health. Some clones in this sample may be carry-over from other donors' samples. The CDR3 runs from the conserved cysteine through the conserved F or W. The order of the fields is J gene, clone size, V gene, D gene, CDR3 DNA, CDR3 protein. D genes are given only for firm matches. Clone size is shown for a subset of rows, as once, few, many or a class of expanded clone.

J gene: TRBJ1-2; clone size: -; V gene: TRBV18; D gene: -; CDR3 DNA: TGTGCCAGCTCACCACTGGGCAGGGCTGACTATGGCTACACCTTC; CDR3 protein: CASSPLGRADYGYTF
J gene: TRBJ1-1; clone size: -; V gene: TRBV5-1; D gene: -; CDR3 DNA: TGCGCCAGCAGCTTTTGGGGGGCAGACACTGAAGCTTTCTTT; CDR3 protein: CASSFWGADTEAFF
J gene: TRBJ2-3; clone size: -; V gene: TRBV25-1; D gene: -; CDR3 DNA: TGTGCCAGCAGTGACCCCGGGAACACAGATACGCAGTATTTT; CDR3 protein: CASSDPGNTDTQYF
J gene: TRBJ2-7; clone size: -; V gene: TRBV5-8; D gene: -; CDR3 DNA: TGTGCCAGCAGCTTCAATCTCCGAGACTCCGAGCAGTACTTC; CDR3 protein: CASSFNLRDSEQYF
J gene: TRBJ1-2; clone size: -; V gene: TRBV11-2; D gene: TRBD1; CDR3 DNA: TGTGCCAGCAGCCGAGGACAGGGGCGCTATGGCTACACCTTC; CDR3 protein: CASSRGQGRYGYTF
J gene: TRBJ2-1; clone size: -; V gene: TRBV9; D gene: -; CDR3 DNA: TGTGCCAGCAGCGTAGAAAGGGGAAATGAGCAGTTCTTC; CDR3 protein: CASSVERGNEQFF
J gene: TRBJ2-5; clone size: -; V gene: TRBV9; D gene: TRBD2; CDR3 DNA: TGTGCCAGCAGCCATAGCGGGGCGCAAGAGACCCAGTACTTC; CDR3 protein: CASSHSGAQETQYF
J gene: TRBJ1-1; clone size: -; V gene: TRBV5-4; D gene: -; CDR3 DNA: TGTGCCAGCAGCTCCTCGACTTCGAACACTGAAGCTTTCTTT; CDR3 protein: CASSSSTSNTEAFF
J gene: TRBJ1-1; clone size: -; V gene: TRBV28; D gene: -; CDR3 DNA: TGTGCCAGCAGATACGAGATGGAGACGAGGGCTTTCTTT; CDR3 protein: CASRYEMETRAFF
J gene: TRBJ1-1; clone size: -; V gene: TRBV5-1; D gene: -; CDR3 DNA: TGCGCCAGCAGCTTGGTGCAGGGAAATGAAGCTTTCTTT; CDR3 protein: CASSLVQGNEAFF
J gene: TRBJ2-1; clone size: -; V gene: TRBV6-5; D gene: -; CDR3 DNA: TGTGCCAGCAGTTACTCAAGGCAGGGAGTATATGAGCAGTTCTTC; CDR3 protein: CASSYSRQGVYEQFF
J gene: TRBJ2-3; clone size: once; V gene: TRBV2; D gene: -; CDR3 DNA: TGTGCCAGCACAGTGGGGATTTATAGCACAGATACGCAGTATTTT; CDR3 protein: CASTVGIYSTDTQYF
J gene: TRBJ2-6; clone size: once; V gene: TRBV9; D gene: -; CDR3 DNA: TGTGCCAGCAGCGCCGGTGGGGGGGGCGCTGGGGCCAACGTCCTGACTTTC; CDR3 protein: CASSAGGGGAGANVLTF
J gene: TRBJ2-1; clone size: -; V gene: TRBV7-2; D gene: TRBD1; CDR3 DNA: TGTGCCAGCAGCTTAGGGACAGGGACCTACAATGAGCAGTTCTTC; CDR3 protein: CASSLGTGTYNEQFF
J gene: TRBJ1-3; clone size: -; V gene: TRBV28; D gene: -; CDR3 DNA: TGTGCCAGCACTTTAGATGGCTTCGCCTCTGGAAACACCATATATTTT; CDR3 protein: CASTLDGFASGNTIYF
J gene: TRBJ2-3; clone size: few; V gene: TRBV20-1; D gene: -; CDR3 DNA: TGCAGTGCAGGCAAAGTGGGGCCCCAGGTTTTT; CDR3 protein: CSAGKVGPQVF
J gene: TRBJ2-1; clone size: -; V gene: TRBV10-2; D gene: TRBD2; CDR3 DNA: TGCGCCAGCACACCGAGGACTAGCGGACACCTTCTCAATGAGCAGTTCTTC; CDR3 protein: CASTPRTSGHLLNEQFF
J gene: TRBJ2-7; clone size: -; V gene: TRBV2; D gene: TRBD1; CDR3 DNA: TGTGCCAGCAGGTGGGGACAGGGTACCGACGAGCAGTACTTC; CDR3 protein: CASRWGQGTDEQYF
J gene: TRBJ1-2; clone size: -; V gene: TRBV5-4; D gene: -; CDR3 DNA: TGTGCCAGCAGCTTACTCGGTAGTAGATACGGCTACACCTTC; CDR3 protein: CASSLLGSRYGYTF
J gene: TRBJ2-7; clone size: -; V gene: TRBV9; D gene: -; CDR3 DNA: TGTGCCAGCAGCGTTGCACACGGTACCTACGAGCAGTACTTC; CDR3 protein: CASSVAHGTYEQYF
J gene: TRBJ2-7; clone size: -; V gene: TRBV15; D gene: TRBD2; CDR3 DNA: TGTGCCACCAGCAGAGGAGGCCTAGCGGCATCCTACGAGCAGTACTTC; CDR3 protein: CATSRGGLAASYEQYF
J gene: TRBJ2-7; clone size: -; V gene: TRBV5-1; D gene: TRBD1; CDR3 DNA: TGCGCCAGCAGCCCGGGACAGACCTACGAGCAGTACTTC; CDR3 protein: CASSPGQTYEQYF
J gene: TRBJ1-1; clone size: -; V gene: TRBV5-5; D gene: -; CDR3 DNA: TGTGCCAGCAGCTTTCGCGGCGAGAACACTGAAGCTTTCTTT; CDR3 protein: CASSFRGENTEAFF
J gene: TRBJ1-4; clone size: -; V gene: TRBV5-1; D gene: -; CDR3 DNA: TGCGCCAGCAGCTACCTGATAGGGGAGCGGGCTGAAAAACTGTTTTTT; CDR3 protein: CASSYLIGERAEKLFF
J gene: TRBJ1-1; clone size: -; V gene: TRBV4-3; D gene: TRBD1; CDR3 DNA: TGCGCCAGCAGCCAAGAGAGGACAGGCCGGAACACTGAAGCTTTCTTT; CDR3 protein: CASSQERTGRNTEAFF
J gene: TRBJ2-5; clone size: -; V gene: TRBV5-1; D gene: -; CDR3 DNA: TGCGCCAGCAGCTTGATCTCGAACCAAGAGACCCAGTACTTC; CDR3 protein: CASSLISNQETQYF
J gene: TRBJ2-6; clone size: -; V gene: TRBV5-4; D gene: TRBD2; CDR3 DNA: TGTGCCAGCAGGGGTTTGCTAGCGGGGTTCTCTGGGGCCAACGTCCTGACTTTC; CDR3 protein: CASRGLLAGFSGANVLTF
J gene: TRBJ1-5; clone size: -; V gene: TRBV6-5; D gene: -; CDR3 DNA: TGTGCCAGCAGTTACTTAAGGGGACAGCCCCAGCATTTT; CDR3 protein: CASSYLRGQPQHF